These T cell receptor beta chains were read from a single sample in a study of CD8 T cells in Susac syndrome. MiXCR was run by TCRdb on the immunoSEQ multiplex PCR reads, yielding one entry per CDR3 protein. The sample records roughly 47,000 distinct CDR3 sequences, nearly 95% being singletons. Sequenced sample: CD8+ T cells from PBMCs. These receptors came from a human donor in good health. Both conserved end residues are part of each CDR3. Each record gives: V gene, J gene, clone size, D gene, CDR3 DNA, CDR3 protein. The D gene is left open where the match is weak. Rows may omit the clone size; those that give it use once, few, many or a size class.

v_gene: TRBV4-3; j_gene: TRBJ1-1; abundance: -; d_gene: -; CDR3nt: TGCGCCAGCAGCCACCGGAGAGGCACTGAAGCTTTCTTT; CDR3aa: CASSHRRGTEAFF
v_gene: TRBV7-2; j_gene: TRBJ2-1; abundance: -; d_gene: -; CDR3nt: TGTGCCAGCAGCTCGCTAAACAGGGCGACAAATGAGCAGTTCTTC; CDR3aa: CASSSLNRATNEQFF
v_gene: TRBV7-9; j_gene: TRBJ2-1; abundance: -; d_gene: -; CDR3nt: TGTGCCAGCAGATATGAAGTGGGAGATCATGAGCAGTTCTTC; CDR3aa: CASRYEVGDHEQFF
v_gene: TRBV12-3/TRBV12-4; j_gene: TRBJ1-2; abundance: -; d_gene: TRBD1; CDR3nt: TGTGCCAGCAGCCCTTACAGGACAGGGAGTGGCTACACCTTC; CDR3aa: CASSPYRTGSGYTF
v_gene: TRBV5-6; j_gene: TRBJ2-2; abundance: -; d_gene: -; CDR3nt: TGTGCCAGCAACCTCGGGCTAGCTGGCGGGGAGCTGTTTTTT; CDR3aa: CASNLGLAGGELFF
v_gene: TRBV7-9; j_gene: TRBJ2-5; abundance: -; d_gene: -; CDR3nt: TGTGCCAGCAGCTTACCATTACTCCAAGAGACCCAGTACTTC; CDR3aa: CASSLPLLQETQYF
v_gene: TRBV18; j_gene: TRBJ2-5; abundance: -; d_gene: -; CDR3nt: TGTGCCAGCTCACCGCCCACGGGAGCGGGAGAGACCCAGTACTTC; CDR3aa: CASSPPTGAGETQYF
v_gene: TRBV29-1; j_gene: TRBJ2-3; abundance: -; d_gene: TRBD2; CDR3nt: TGCAGCGTTATAGGACTAGCGGGAGAGGATACGCAGTATTTT; CDR3aa: CSVIGLAGEDTQYF
v_gene: TRBV6-5; j_gene: TRBJ1-1; abundance: once; d_gene: -; CDR3nt: TGTGCCAGCAGTTACCACTCAGGGCCAAAAAAAGAAGGAGACACTGAAGCTTTCTTT; CDR3aa: CASSYHSGPKKEGDTEAFF
v_gene: TRBV12-3/TRBV12-4; j_gene: TRBJ1-1; abundance: -; d_gene: -; CDR3nt: TGTGCCAGCAGTCCGTTAGGATGGGGCAAAGCTTTCTTT; CDR3aa: CASSPLGWGKAFF
v_gene: TRBV15; j_gene: TRBJ1-2; abundance: -; d_gene: TRBD1; CDR3nt: TGTGCCACCAGCAGAGATAGCATTTCAGGGACAGGGTTCTATGGCTACACCTTC; CDR3aa: CATSRDSISGTGFYGYTF
v_gene: TRBV27; j_gene: TRBJ2-7; abundance: few; d_gene: -; CDR3nt: TGTGCCAGCAGTCCCCATGACAGAGCCCACTACGAGCAGTACTTC; CDR3aa: CASSPHDRAHYEQYF
v_gene: TRBV6-2/TRBV6-3; j_gene: TRBJ2-7; abundance: -; d_gene: TRBD1; CDR3nt: TGTGCCAGCACTCCCAGGAGGGGACAGGGTCCCTACGAGCAGTACTTC; CDR3aa: CASTPRRGQGPYEQYF
v_gene: TRBV7-9; j_gene: TRBJ2-3; abundance: -; d_gene: TRBD2; CDR3nt: TGTGCCAGCAGCTCTCCACGGACTAGCGGGAGCACAGATACGCAGTATTTT; CDR3aa: CASSSPRTSGSTDTQYF
v_gene: TRBV7-8; j_gene: TRBJ1-5; abundance: -; d_gene: -; CDR3nt: TGTGCCAGCAGCTTAGAAGTTTGGGAGAGTGCAACCCAGCATTTT; CDR3aa: CASSLEVWESATQHF
v_gene: TRBV12-3/TRBV12-4; j_gene: TRBJ2-7; abundance: -; d_gene: TRBD1; CDR3nt: TGTGCCAGCAGTTTAACCCTGACAGGGGTCTTTTTCCAGCAGTACTTC; CDR3aa: CASSLTLTGVFFQQYF
v_gene: TRBV7-9; j_gene: TRBJ1-5; abundance: -; d_gene: -; CDR3nt: TGTGCCACCGGTGATGGGCGGGAGAATCAGCCCCAGCATTTT; CDR3aa: CATGDGRENQPQHF
v_gene: TRBV19; j_gene: TRBJ2-5; abundance: -; d_gene: TRBD1; CDR3nt: TGTGCCAGTAGTATAGACAGGGGGCCTCAAGAGACCCAGTACTTC; CDR3aa: CASSIDRGPQETQYF
v_gene: TRBV6-1; j_gene: TRBJ1-2; abundance: once; d_gene: -; CDR3nt: TGTGCCATCGACTCTACAGGGAACTATGGCTACACCTTC; CDR3aa: CAIDSTGNYGYTF
v_gene: TRBV4-3; j_gene: TRBJ2-1; abundance: -; d_gene: TRBD2; CDR3nt: TGCGCCAGCAGCCAAGGGGCTGGCGGGAGTGAATACAATGAGCAGTTCTTC; CDR3aa: CASSQGAGGSEYNEQFF
v_gene: TRBV11-2; j_gene: TRBJ2-7; abundance: -; d_gene: TRBD2; CDR3nt: TGTGCCAGCAGCTGGAGCGGCGGGGGAATGTACGAGCAGTACTTC; CDR3aa: CASSWSGGGMYEQYF
v_gene: TRBV12-3/TRBV12-4; j_gene: TRBJ2-1; abundance: -; d_gene: -; CDR3nt: TGTGCCAGCAGTTTAGCTACGGTTCGCTCCTACAATGAGCAGTTCTTC; CDR3aa: CASSLATVRSYNEQFF
v_gene: TRBV7-9; j_gene: TRBJ2-1; abundance: -; d_gene: -; CDR3nt: TGTGCCAGCAGCATCAGCGCGACAACCTACAATGAGCAGTTCTTC; CDR3aa: CASSISATTYNEQFF
v_gene: TRBV7-9; j_gene: TRBJ2-1; abundance: -; d_gene: -; CDR3nt: TGTGCCAGCAGCTTTCGTAGCTCCTACAATGAGCAGTTCTTC; CDR3aa: CASSFRSSYNEQFF
v_gene: TRBV7-9; j_gene: TRBJ1-1; abundance: once; d_gene: -; CDR3nt: TGTGCCAGCAGCGATTATTTATTGGACAGACGGAACACTGAAGCTTTCTTT; CDR3aa: CASSDYLLDRRNTEAFF
v_gene: TRBV24-1; j_gene: TRBJ1-5; abundance: -; d_gene: TRBD1; CDR3nt: TGTGCCACCCGCCGACAGGGGACTCAGCCCCAGCATTTT; CDR3aa: CATRRQGTQPQHF
v_gene: TRBV11-2; j_gene: TRBJ1-2; abundance: few; d_gene: TRBD1; CDR3nt: TGTGCCAGCAGCCTTCCCGTGACAGGGACTCTGAAGGGCTACACCTTC; CDR3aa: CASSLPVTGTLKGYTF
v_gene: TRBV3-1; j_gene: TRBJ2-5; abundance: -; d_gene: -; CDR3nt: TGTGCCAGCAGCCACGCGGCGGGGCCACGCGAGACCCAGTACTTC; CDR3aa: CASSHAAGPRETQYF
v_gene: TRBV9; j_gene: TRBJ2-2; abundance: -; d_gene: -; CDR3nt: TGTGCCAGCAGCTTGGGCCATTCCACCGGGGAGCTGTTTTTT; CDR3aa: CASSLGHSTGELFF
v_gene: TRBV12-3/TRBV12-4; j_gene: TRBJ2-4; abundance: -; d_gene: -; CDR3nt: TGTGCCAGCAGCCCCTCCAAAAACATTCAGTACTTC; CDR3aa: CASSPSKNIQYF
v_gene: TRBV7-9; j_gene: TRBJ2-1; abundance: -; d_gene: TRBD1; CDR3nt: TGTGCCAGCAGCTCTCGGACAGGGGATAATGAGCAGTTCTTC; CDR3aa: CASSSRTGDNEQFF
v_gene: TRBV7-2; j_gene: TRBJ2-1; abundance: -; d_gene: -; CDR3nt: TGTGCCAGCAGCTTGGGGGTAAATGAGCAGTTCTTC; CDR3aa: CASSLGVNEQFF
v_gene: TRBV7-9; j_gene: TRBJ2-3; abundance: -; d_gene: -; CDR3nt: TGTGCCAGCAGCTTAGCTGAGGCCGTGAGAAACACAGATACGCAGTATTTT; CDR3aa: CASSLAEAVRNTDTQYF
v_gene: TRBV5-1; j_gene: TRBJ2-1; abundance: once; d_gene: TRBD2; CDR3nt: TGCGCCAGCAGCTTGGAGCTAGCGGGCCTCTACAATGAGCAGTTCTTC; CDR3aa: CASSLELAGLYNEQFF
v_gene: TRBV6-5; j_gene: TRBJ2-5; abundance: -; d_gene: -; CDR3nt: TGTGCCAGCAGTTACGCGGCCGGCTTCTCGGCCCAGTACTTC; CDR3aa: CASSYAAGFSAQYF
v_gene: TRBV4-1; j_gene: TRBJ2-7; abundance: -; d_gene: TRBD2; CDR3nt: TGCGCCAGCAGCCAAGATATGATCATCGGACTAGGTAACGAGCAGTACTTC; CDR3aa: CASSQDMIIGLGNEQYF
v_gene: TRBV4-1; j_gene: TRBJ2-1; abundance: -; d_gene: TRBD2; CDR3nt: TGCGCCAGCAGCCAAGACCTTGTCTGGACTAGCGGTGGTAAGGAGCAGTTCTTC; CDR3aa: CASSQDLVWTSGGKEQFF
v_gene: TRBV6-5; j_gene: TRBJ1-5; abundance: -; d_gene: -; CDR3nt: TGTGCCAGCAGTTACTCAGGATCGGGAGGGAGCAATCAGCCCCAGCATTTT; CDR3aa: CASSYSGSGGSNQPQHF
v_gene: TRBV5-1; j_gene: TRBJ2-3; abundance: -; d_gene: -; CDR3nt: TGCGCCAGCAGCGACCGCGGTGGGAGCACAGATACGCAGTATTTT; CDR3aa: CASSDRGGSTDTQYF
v_gene: TRBV3-1; j_gene: TRBJ1-5; abundance: -; d_gene: -; CDR3nt: TGTGCCAGCAGCCCCCCGGAGGGGCAGCCCCAGCATTTT; CDR3aa: CASSPPEGQPQHF
v_gene: TRBV20-1; j_gene: TRBJ2-7; abundance: -; d_gene: -; CDR3nt: TGCAGTGCTGAGGGCCCGGAAGAGTTCGACGAGCAGTACTTC; CDR3aa: CSAEGPEEFDEQYF
v_gene: TRBV15; j_gene: TRBJ2-7; abundance: -; d_gene: -; CDR3nt: TGTGCCACCAGCACCCCCGTTACTCGCTACGAGCAGTACTTC; CDR3aa: CATSTPVTRYEQYF
v_gene: TRBV15; j_gene: TRBJ2-3; abundance: -; d_gene: -; CDR3nt: TGTGCCACCAGCAGAGATTACGGCGGCACAGATACGCAGTATTTT; CDR3aa: CATSRDYGGTDTQYF